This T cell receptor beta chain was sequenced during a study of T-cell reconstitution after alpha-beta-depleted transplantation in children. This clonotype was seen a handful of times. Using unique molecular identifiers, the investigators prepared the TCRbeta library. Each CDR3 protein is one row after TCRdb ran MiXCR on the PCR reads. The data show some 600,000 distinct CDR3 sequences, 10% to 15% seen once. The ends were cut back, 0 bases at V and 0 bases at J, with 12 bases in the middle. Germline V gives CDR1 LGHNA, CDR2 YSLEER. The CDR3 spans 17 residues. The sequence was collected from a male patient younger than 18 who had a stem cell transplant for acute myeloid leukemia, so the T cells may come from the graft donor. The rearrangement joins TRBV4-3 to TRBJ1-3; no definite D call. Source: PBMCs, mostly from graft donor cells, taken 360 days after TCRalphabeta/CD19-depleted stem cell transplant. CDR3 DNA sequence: TGCGCCAGCAGCCAAGATAACTCCCTGGGCTCTGGAAACACCATATATTTT. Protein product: CASSQDNSLGSGNTIYF.